The clone carrying this T cell receptor beta chain appeared many times. Its antigen is undetermined. The CDR3 loop spans 13 amino acids. With 3 bases removed from V and 2 bases from J, the gap between germline ends came to 8 bases. Germline V gene data show CDR1 as SGHVS and CDR2 as FQNEAQ. Uncontrolled infection, other autoimmune disease, pregnancy or lactation led to exclusion. Regions amplified from RNA transcripts were the TCR beta CDR3 regions. RT-PCR in the first round (using the HTBI primer set) targeted the TCR CDR3. Each CDR3 protein gets one entry after TCRdb re-called the multiplex PCR reads with MiXCR. The sample yields about 350,000 distinct CDR3 sequences, around 14% seen once. This record comes from a study of T cells in Graves' hyperthyroidism and ophthalmopathy. Study results and limitations: Ophthalmopathy was identified by the model a median approximately six months ahead of onset.

The chain has TRBV7-8 and TRBJ2-7; unclear D gene. The sample comprised blood. The sequence was collected from a woman in her 30s with Graves' hyperthyroidism. CDR3 protein: CASSFELTYEQYF. The CDR3 coding sequence is TGTGCCAGCAGCTTCGAGCTTACCTACGAGCAGTACTTC.